The 21 T cell receptor beta chains below come from one sample, sequenced in a study of cytomegalovirus exposure and HLA in healthy donors. The PCR had 60 Vbeta and 13 Jbeta primers. Data came from immunoSEQ multiplex PCR; TCRdb stores just in-frame clones and leaves some out. The sample has 180,000 or so clones; roughly four fifths are singletons. The specimen was PBMCs. The receptors were sampled from a woman aged 50 to 65 in good health and CMV-seropositive.

In its sample, this clone was seen once. This chain connects TRBV6-5 to TRBJ2-1, with D tentatively TRBD1 (8 bases). The ends were cut back, 8 bases at V and 12 bases at J, with 20 bases in the middle. Germline values: CDR1 MNHEY, CDR2 SVGAGI. The CDR3 consists of 13 residues. CDR3 DNA: TGTGCCAGCGGGATCGACAGGGGCGGGGGGCAGTTCTTC. This gives the protein CASGIDRGGGQFF.

This sequence joins TRBV6-6 and TRBJ2-3, with D maybe TRBD2 (6 bases). V lost 2 bases and J lost 8, with 14 bases in between. Germline loops: CDR1 MNHNY, CDR2 SVGAGI (reference sequence). The CDR3 consists of 14 residues. CDR3 loop: CASSYGRTLGTQYF. CDR3 nucleotides: TGTGCCAGCAGTTACGGGAGGACTCTCGGTACGCAGTATTTT.

The chain employs TRBV15 and TRBJ2-4; TRBD2 might be the D (5 bases). Trimming removed 6 bases at V and 1 base at J, with 16 bases between. Looked up from germline, CDR1 is LNHNV and CDR2 is YYDKDF (reference sequence). This CDR3 comprises 16 residues. The CDR3: CATRNEEVFAKNIQYF. DNA of the CDR3: TGTGCCACCAGAAACGAGGAGGTTTTTGCCAAAAACATTCAGTACTTC.

The V call is TRBV10-1, the J call TRBJ1-1; D ambiguous. The length of the CDR3 is 13 residues. In germline, CDR1 is WNHNN, CDR2 SYGVQD (reference sequence). V was trimmed by 4 bases and J by 1 base, leaving 7 bases between them. CDR3 coding DNA: TGCGCCAGCAGTGTTACGGGGAACACTGAAGCTTTCTTT. It specifies CASSVTGNTEAFF.

The rearrangement uses TRBV14 and TRBJ2-7; the match to TRBD2 covers 10 bases. Losses at the gene ends were 4 bases for V and 5 bases for J; bases not matched to a gene: 8. The CDR3 runs 15 residues. The germline gives CDR1 SGHDN, CDR2 FVKESK. CDR3 sequence reads: CASSPPASGSHEQYF. The DNA of the CDR3 is TGTGCCAGCAGCCCCCCAGCTAGCGGGAGTCACGAGCAGTACTTC. The variable domain in full, with the rest retrieved from reference TRBV14 and TRBJ2-7, is EAGVTQFPSHSVIEKGQTVTLRCDPISGHDNLYWYRRVMGKEIKFLLHFVKESKQDESGMPNNRFLAERTGGTYSTLKVQPAELEDSGVYFCASSPPASGSHEQYFGPGTRLTVT.

This clone was detected only once. The gene calls are TRBV7-2 and TRBJ1-2, with 11 positions matching TRBD1. V was pared by 4 bases and J by 7 bases, with 2 bases of the junction left unmatched. Germline V CDR1 and CDR2: SGHTA, FQGNSA. CDR3 length equals 13 residues. Here the CDR3 reads CASSSDRGLGYTF. The CDR3 DNA is TGTGCCAGCAGCTCGGACAGGGGGCTTGGCTACACCTTC.

The V gene is TRBV20-1, the J gene TRBJ1-5, with unresolved D. The length of the CDR3 is 10 residues. Germline V gene lookup returns CDR1 DFQATT and CDR2 SNEGSKA (reference sequence). Trimming left V 4 bases short and J 9 bases short, with 7 bases between. This CDR3 is CSANEAPQHF. CDR3 DNA sequence: TGCAGTGCTAACGAAGCGCCCCAGCATTTT.

V is TRBV2 and J is TRBJ2-5, with D perhaps matching TRBD1 (6 bases). The J call may be mistaken, given a closer DNA end match to TRBJ2-7. The CDR3 is 14 residues long. Germline lookup yields CDR1 SNHLY and CDR2 FYNNEI. The CDR3 DNA is TGTGCCAGCAGGGTCCTAGGAGAGGGGGACGAGCAGTACTTC. It codes for CASRVLGEGDEQYF.

The chain couples TRBV18 to TRBJ1-5; D is unresolved. Trimming took 3 bases from V and 5 from J, leaving 17 bases between them. The germline V gene has CDR1 KGHSH and CDR2 LQKENI. CDR3 length equals 16 residues. In DNA, the CDR3 is TGTGCCAGCTCACCTTCCCCCGGGTCGGCTCATCAGCCCCAGCATTTT. This codes for CASSPSPGSAHQPQHF. The whole variable domain, filled in from reference TRBV18 and TRBJ1-5, reads NAGVMQNPRHLVRRRGQEARLRCSPMKGHSHVYWYRQLPEEGLKFMVYLQKENIIDESGMPKERFSAEFPKEGPSILRIQQVVRGDSAAYFCASSPSPGSAHQPQHFGDGTRLSIL.

The CDR3 here is CASREVVTDTQYF. The DNA for the CDR3 is TGTGCCAGTAGAGAGGTAGTCACAGATACGCAGTATTTT. V is TRBV19 and J is TRBJ2-3; D is ambiguous. Trimming shortened V by 6 bases and J by 2 bases, and 9 bases separated the two germline ends. This CDR3 has 13 residues. Germline CDR1 LNHDA, CDR2 SQIVND (reference sequence). The whole variable domain, remainder taken from reference TRBV19 and TRBJ2-3, is DGGITQSPKYLFRKEGQNVTLSCEQNLNHDAMYWYRQDPGQGLRLIYYSQIVNDFQKGDIAEGYSVSREKKESFPLTVTSAQKNPTAFYLCASREVVTDTQYFGPGTRLTVL.

A note on this clone: The same CDR3 can be traced to other DNA sequences in this sample. V gene TRBV5-6 combines with J gene TRBJ2-7, with D possibly TRBD1 on 5 matching bases. V lost 7 bases to trimming and J lost 1 base, with 15 bases between them. The CDR3 has 14 residues. The germline CDR1 and CDR2 sequences are SGHDT and YYEEEE. This chain's CDR3 is CASSLQGLSYEQYF. Written as DNA, the CDR3 is TGTGCCAGCTCCCTCCAGGGCTTGTCCTACGAGCAGTACTTC.

This chain connects TRBV7-2 to TRBJ1-6; no reliable D call. The length of the CDR3 is 14 residues. V gave up 1 base and J gave up 8 bases, with 9 bases separating them. The germline V gene has CDR1 SGHTA and CDR2 FQGNSA. The CDR3, as DNA: TGTGCCAGCAGCTTAGTCTTCTCGGATTCACCCCTCCACTTT. Translating gives CASSLVFSDSPLHF.

This clone was detected a few times. The chain couples TRBV5-8 to TRBJ2-2, with no clear D. Germline CDR1 is SGHTS and CDR2 is YDEGEE. This CDR3 has 17 amino acids. V lost 4 bases and J 4 bases, leaving 20 bases between the germline ends. CDR3 coding DNA: TGTGCCAGCAGCCCCCGGCCCGGGTTTGGGTCCACCGGGGAGCTGTTTTTT. Amino acid sequence: CASSPRPGFGSTGELFF.

This clone was counted a few times. V and J are TRBV25-1 and TRBJ1-3; D unclear. Trimming shortened V by 8 bases and J by 3 bases, and 11 bases separated the two germline ends. The CDR3 sequence is 13 residues long. Germline CDR1 and CDR2: MGHDK and SYGVNS. The CDR3 loop reads CASALPGGNTIYF. The CDR3 DNA sequence: TGTGCCAGCGCCCTCCCGGGTGGAAACACCATATATTTT.

The chain carries TRBV5-4 and TRBJ2-5, with 8 bases fitting TRBD1. Trimming took 7 bases from V and 3 from J; bases not matched to a gene: 8. Looked up from germline, CDR1 is SGHNT and CDR2 is YYREEE (reference sequence). This CDR3 has 14 amino acids. CDR3 amino acids: CASLKETGEETQYF. The CDR3 region has the DNA TGTGCCAGCCTCAAGGAGACAGGGGAAGAGACCCAGTACTTC.

The chain is built from TRBV7-2 and TRBJ2-7; D is perhaps TRBD2 (6 bases). The germline V gene has CDR1 SGHTA and CDR2 FQGNSA. V was shortened by 2 bases and J by 0 bases, with 11 bases between the two germline ends. The CDR3 length is 15 residues. The CDR3 nucleotides are TGTGCCAGCAGCTTATCCGGGAGCCTCTCCTACGAGCAGTACTTC. This translates into CASSLSGSLSYEQYF.

Note on this clone: This sample includes further DNA sequences coding for the same CDR3. V and J are TRBV19 and TRBJ2-5; 7 nucleotides align to TRBD1. The CDR3 runs 13 residues. V was pared by 6 bases and J by 1 base, with 2 bases of the junction left unmatched. Germline-derived CDR1 and CDR2 are LNHDA and SQIVND (reference sequence). CDR3 coding DNA: TGTGCCAGTAGCGGGACAGCCCAAGAGACCCAGTACTTC. The encoded protein is CASSGTAQETQYF.

The V gene is TRBV5-1, the J gene TRBJ1-1, with D perhaps TRBD1 (6 bases). From germline, CDR1 is SGHRS and CDR2 YFSETQ. The CDR3 has 15 residues. V lost 5 bases and J lost 1, with 15 bases in between. Here the CDR3 reads CASRAPGTPNTEAFF. The CDR3 bases are TGCGCCAGCAGAGCCCCCGGGACACCGAACACTGAAGCTTTCTTT.

V and J are TRBV27 and TRBJ1-2, with 9 bases aligning to TRBD1. In germline, CDR1 is MNHEY, CDR2 SMNVEV (reference sequence). This CDR3 is 15 amino acids long. V dropped 5 bases and J dropped 2; count of bases not matched to a gene: 6. CDR3 protein: CASSLRQGENYGYTF. The DNA of the CDR3 is TGTGCCAGCAGTCTCAGACAGGGGGAGAACTATGGCTACACCTTC.

This clone has just one count. The chain links TRBV9 to TRBJ1-2; D not certain. Germline loops: CDR1 SGDLS, CDR2 YYNGEE. V lost 2 bases to trimming and J lost 0 bases, with 8 bases between them. The CDR3 extends over 14 amino acids. The CDR3 reads CASSVQGANYGYTF. The CDR3 DNA is TGTGCCAGCAGCGTCCAAGGAGCTAACTATGGCTACACCTTC.

J is TRBJ1-5 and V is TRBV5-5; no firm D call. CDR1 is SGHKS, CDR2 YYEKEE, per germline (reference sequence). This CDR3 spans 15 amino acids. Trimming removed 4 bases at V and 0 bases at J, with 11 bases between. The CDR3 DNA follows: TGTGCCAGCAGCCTCCTCACAGATAGCAATCAGCCCCAGCATTTT. Protein product: CASSLLTDSNQPQHF.